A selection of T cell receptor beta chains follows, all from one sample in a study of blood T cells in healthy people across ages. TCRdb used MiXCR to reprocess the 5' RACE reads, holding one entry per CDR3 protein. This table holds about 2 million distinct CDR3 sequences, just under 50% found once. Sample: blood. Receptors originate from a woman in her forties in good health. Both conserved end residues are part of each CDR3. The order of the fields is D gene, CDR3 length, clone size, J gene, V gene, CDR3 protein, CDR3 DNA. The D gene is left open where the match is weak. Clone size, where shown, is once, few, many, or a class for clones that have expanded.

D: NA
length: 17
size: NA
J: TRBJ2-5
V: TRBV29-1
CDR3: CSVVLRETGPRGETQYF
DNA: TGCAGCGTTGTATTGCGCGAGACAGGTCCTCGTGGGGAGACCCAGTACTTC

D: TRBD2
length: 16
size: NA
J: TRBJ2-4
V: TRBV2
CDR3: CASSGSLAGPPGEQYF
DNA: TGTGCCAGCAGTGGTAGTCTAGCGGGGCCTCCGGGTGAGCAGTACTTC

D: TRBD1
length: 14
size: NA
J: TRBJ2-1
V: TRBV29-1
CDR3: CSVEDRGRSNEQFF
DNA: TGCAGCGTTGAGGACAGGGGGCGTTCAAATGAGCAGTTCTTC

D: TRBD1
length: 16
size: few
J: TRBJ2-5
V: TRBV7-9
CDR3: CASRPGTGVYQETQYF
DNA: TGTGCCAGCAGACCAGGGACAGGGGTGTACCAAGAGACCCAGTACTTC

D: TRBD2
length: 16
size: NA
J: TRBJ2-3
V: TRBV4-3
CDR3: CASSHATSGGPDTQYF
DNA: TGCGCCAGCAGCCATGCGACTAGCGGGGGGCCAGATACGCAGTATTTT

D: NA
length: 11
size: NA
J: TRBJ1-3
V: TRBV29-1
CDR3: CSSLSGNTIYF
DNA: TGCAGCTCCCTCTCTGGAAACACCATATATTTT

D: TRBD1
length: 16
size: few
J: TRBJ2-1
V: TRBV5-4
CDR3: CASSSRDRGFGNEQFF
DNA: TGTGCCAGCAGCAGCCGGGACAGGGGTTTTGGGAATGAGCAGTTCTTC

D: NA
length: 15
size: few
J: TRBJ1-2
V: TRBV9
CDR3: CASSTGQVKDYGYTF
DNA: TGTGCCAGCAGCACAGGGCAGGTTAAGGACTATGGCTACACCTTC

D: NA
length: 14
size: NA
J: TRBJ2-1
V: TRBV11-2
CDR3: CASSLDLLYNEQFF
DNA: TGTGCCAGCAGCTTAGACCTCCTGTACAATGAGCAGTTCTTC

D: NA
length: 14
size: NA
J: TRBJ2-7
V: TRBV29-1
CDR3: CSVEETDRTYEQYF
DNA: TGCAGCGTTGAAGAAACCGACAGGACCTACGAGCAGTACTTC

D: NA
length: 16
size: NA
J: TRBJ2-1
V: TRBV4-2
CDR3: CASSPLSDQTDNEQFF
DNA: TGTGCCAGCAGCCCTCTCTCGGACCAAACTGACAATGAGCAGTTCTTC

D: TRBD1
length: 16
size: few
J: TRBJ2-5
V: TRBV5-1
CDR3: CASSLALDRGQETQYF
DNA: TGCGCCAGCAGCTTGGCCCTGGACAGGGGGCAAGAGACCCAGTACTTC

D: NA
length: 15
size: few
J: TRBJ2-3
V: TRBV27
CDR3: CASSLFARVADTQYF
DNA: TGTGCCAGCAGTTTATTTGCAAGGGTTGCAGATACGCAGTATTTT

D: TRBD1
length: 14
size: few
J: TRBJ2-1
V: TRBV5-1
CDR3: CASRSDRQGWEQFF
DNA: TGCGCCAGCAGATCCGACCGACAGGGTTGGGAGCAGTTCTTC

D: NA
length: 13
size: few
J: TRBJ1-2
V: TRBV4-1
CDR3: CASSPGTHYGYTF
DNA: TGCGCCAGCAGCCCTGGGACACACTATGGCTACACCTTC

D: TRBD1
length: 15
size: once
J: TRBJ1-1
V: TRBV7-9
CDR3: CASSSTGAGNTEAFF
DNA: TGTGCCAGCAGTTCAACAGGGGCCGGGAACACTGAAGCTTTCTTT

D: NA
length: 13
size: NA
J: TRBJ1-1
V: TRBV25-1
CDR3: CASGRGLNTEAFF
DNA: TGTGCCAGCGGAAGAGGGCTGAACACTGAAGCTTTCTTT

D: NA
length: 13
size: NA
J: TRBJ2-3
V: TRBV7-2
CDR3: CASSSRWGDTQYF
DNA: TGTGCCAGCAGCTCACGCTGGGGGGATACGCAGTATTTT

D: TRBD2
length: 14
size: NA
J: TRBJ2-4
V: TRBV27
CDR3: CASSAAGGLGIQYF
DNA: TGTGCCAGCAGTGCAGCGGGGGGGCTCGGCATTCAGTACTTC

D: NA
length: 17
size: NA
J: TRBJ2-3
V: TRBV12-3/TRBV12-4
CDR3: CASTRSQGGSSTDTQYF
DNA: TGTGCCAGCACCCGATCCCAGGGGGGATCTAGCACAGATACGCAGTATTTT

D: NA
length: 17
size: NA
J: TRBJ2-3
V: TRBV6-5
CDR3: CASSYPPSWKGADTQYF
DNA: TGTGCCAGCAGTTACCCCCCGTCGTGGAAGGGAGCAGATACGCAGTATTTT

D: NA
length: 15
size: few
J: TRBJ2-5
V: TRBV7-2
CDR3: CASSLGWEIRETQYF
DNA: TGTGCCAGCAGCTTGGGCTGGGAGATACGAGAGACCCAGTACTTC

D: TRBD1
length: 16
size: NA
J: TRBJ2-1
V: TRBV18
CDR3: CASSLNRGLIDNEQFF
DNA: TGTGCCAGCTCACTCAACAGGGGGCTGATAGACAATGAGCAGTTCTTC

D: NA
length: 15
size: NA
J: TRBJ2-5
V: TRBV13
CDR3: CASSIYQDSQETQYF
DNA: TGTGCCAGCAGCATATACCAGGACAGCCAAGAGACCCAGTACTTC

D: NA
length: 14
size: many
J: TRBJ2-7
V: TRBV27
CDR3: CASSSLRDPYEQYF
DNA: TGTGCCAGCAGTTCGTTGCGGGATCCCTACGAGCAGTACTTC

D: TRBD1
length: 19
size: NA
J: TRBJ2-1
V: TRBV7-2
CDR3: CASSLVSIHGTGNLWAQFF
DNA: TGTGCCAGCAGCTTGGTATCCATCCACGGGACAGGGAATTTATGGGCGCAGTTCTTC

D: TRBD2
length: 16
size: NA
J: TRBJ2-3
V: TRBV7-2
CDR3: CASSRGLAVRTDTQYF
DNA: TGTGCCAGCAGCCGCGGACTAGCGGTCCGCACAGATACGCAGTATTTT

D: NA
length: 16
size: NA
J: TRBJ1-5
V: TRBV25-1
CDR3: CASSGSTWYSNQPQHF
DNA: TGTGCCAGCAGTGGGAGTACGTGGTATAGCAATCAGCCCCAGCATTTT

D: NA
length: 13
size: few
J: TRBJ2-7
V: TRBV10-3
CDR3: CAISESQTDEQYF
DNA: TGTGCCATCAGTGAATCCCAAACTGACGAGCAGTACTTC

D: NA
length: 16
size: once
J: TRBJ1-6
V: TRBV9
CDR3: CASSVVPTGLNSPLHF
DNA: TGTGCCAGCAGCGTAGTCCCGACAGGTTTGAATTCACCCCTCCACTTT

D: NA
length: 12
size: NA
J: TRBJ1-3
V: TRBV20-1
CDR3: CSARELGATIYF
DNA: TGCAGTGCTAGAGAACTCGGGGCTACCATATATTTT

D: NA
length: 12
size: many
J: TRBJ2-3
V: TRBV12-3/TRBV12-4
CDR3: CASSELTDTQYF
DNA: TGTGCCAGCAGCGAGTTAACAGATACGCAGTATTTT

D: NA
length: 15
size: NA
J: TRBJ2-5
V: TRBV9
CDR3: CASSVEGSPGETQYF
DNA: TGTGCCAGCAGCGTAGAGGGCAGCCCGGGAGAGACCCAGTACTTC

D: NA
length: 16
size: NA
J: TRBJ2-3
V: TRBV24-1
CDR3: CATSDLRDLKRDTQYF
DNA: TGTGCCACCAGTGATTTGAGGGATCTCAAAAGGGATACGCAGTATTTT

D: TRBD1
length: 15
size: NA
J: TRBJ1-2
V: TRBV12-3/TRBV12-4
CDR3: CASSTGTGFFYGYTF
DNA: TGTGCCAGCAGTACAGGGACAGGATTCTTCTATGGCTACACCTTC

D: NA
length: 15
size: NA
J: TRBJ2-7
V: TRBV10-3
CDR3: CAISDGALPSYEQYF
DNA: TGTGCCATCAGTGATGGGGCTCTCCCGTCCTACGAGCAGTACTTC

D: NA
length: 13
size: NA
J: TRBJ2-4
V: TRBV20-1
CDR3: CSGGYELGDIQYF
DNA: TGCAGTGGGGGTTATGAGTTAGGCGACATTCAGTACTTC

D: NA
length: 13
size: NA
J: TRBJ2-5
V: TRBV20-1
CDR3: CSARDSQGKTQYF
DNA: TGCAGTGCTAGAGATAGCCAGGGGAAGACCCAGTACTTC

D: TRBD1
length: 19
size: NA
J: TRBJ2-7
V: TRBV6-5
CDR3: CASRLGTGTGDPIRHEQYF
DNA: TGTGCCAGCAGATTAGGAACCGGGACAGGGGACCCAATACGACACGAGCAGTACTTC

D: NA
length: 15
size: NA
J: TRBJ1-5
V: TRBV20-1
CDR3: CSARDTGEGNQPQHF
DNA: TGCAGTGCTAGAGATACCGGGGAAGGCAATCAGCCCCAGCATTTT

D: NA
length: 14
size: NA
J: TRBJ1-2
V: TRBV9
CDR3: CASSVGIRDYGYTF
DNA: TGTGCCAGCAGCGTAGGCATACGGGACTATGGCTACACCTTC

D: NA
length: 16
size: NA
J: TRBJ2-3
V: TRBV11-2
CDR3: CASSSYRDTTQDTQYF
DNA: TGTGCCAGCAGCTCTTACCGGGACACCACGCAGGATACGCAGTATTTT

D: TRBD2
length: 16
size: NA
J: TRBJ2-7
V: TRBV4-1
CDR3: CASSHPTSGRRNEQYF
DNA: TGCGCCAGCAGCCATCCTACTAGCGGGCGACGCAACGAGCAGTACTTC

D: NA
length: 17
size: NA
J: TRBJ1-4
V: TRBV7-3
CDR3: CAGSSRRQDATNEKLFF
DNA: TGTGCCGGCAGCTCAAGACGACAGGATGCAACTAATGAAAAACTGTTTTTT

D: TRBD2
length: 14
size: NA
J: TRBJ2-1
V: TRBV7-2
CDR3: CASSRRLSGGNLFF
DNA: TGTGCCAGCAGCCGTAGGTTGAGCGGGGGTAATTTGTTCTTC

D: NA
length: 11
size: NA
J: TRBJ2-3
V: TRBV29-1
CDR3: CSARAGDTQYF
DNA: TGCAGCGCCCGAGCGGGAGATACGCAGTATTTT

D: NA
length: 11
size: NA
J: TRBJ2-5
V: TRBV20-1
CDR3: CSASGQGTQYF
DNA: TGCAGTGCTAGCGGCCAGGGGACCCAGTACTTC

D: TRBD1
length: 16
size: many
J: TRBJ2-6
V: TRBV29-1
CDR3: CSVRDRKDSGANVLTF
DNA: TGCAGCGTTCGGGACAGGAAGGACTCTGGGGCCAACGTCCTGACTTTC

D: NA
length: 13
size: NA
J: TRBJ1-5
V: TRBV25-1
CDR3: CASSEVWGQPQHF
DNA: TGTGCCAGCAGTGAGGTTTGGGGGCAGCCCCAGCATTTT

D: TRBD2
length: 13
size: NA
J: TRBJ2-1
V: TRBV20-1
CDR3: CSARKWGGNEQFF
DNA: TGCAGTGCTAGAAAATGGGGGGGGAATGAGCAGTTCTTC

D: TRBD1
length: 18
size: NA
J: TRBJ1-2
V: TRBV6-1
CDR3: CASSELWSGGPPLDGYTF
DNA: TGTGCCAGCAGTGAATTGTGGTCAGGGGGCCCTCCGTTGGATGGCTACACCTTC

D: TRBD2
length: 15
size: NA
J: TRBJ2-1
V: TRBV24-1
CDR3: CATSDPGTRVDEQFF
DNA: TGTGCCACCAGTGACCCCGGGACTAGGGTAGACGAGCAGTTCTTC

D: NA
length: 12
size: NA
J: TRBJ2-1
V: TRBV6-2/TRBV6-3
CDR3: CASSRSLPEQFF
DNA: TGTGCCAGCAGCCGCAGTCTTCCTGAGCAGTTCTTC

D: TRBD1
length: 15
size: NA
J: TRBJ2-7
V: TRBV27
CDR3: CASSTRTGSSYEQYF
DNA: TGTGCCAGCAGTACAAGGACAGGGAGCTCCTACGAGCAGTACTTC